Listed below are T cell receptor beta chains from one sample, sequenced in a study of blood T cell repertoires in COVID-19. Sequencing used immunoSEQ multiplex PCR; TCRdb keeps in-frame clones, though not all of them. The sample consists of 90,000 to 140,000 clones, 65% to 90% of them appearing once. Sequencing was carried out using peripheral blood. The receptors stem from a man older than 75 with acute or convalescent COVID-19. Both conserved end residues are part of each CDR3. The D gene is left open where the match is weak. Clone size is stated in some rows and not others, as once, few, many or a class when expanded.

-	-	TRBV11-2	TRBJ1-1	CASSYEVTNTEAFF	TGTGCCAGCAGCTATGAGGTTACGAACACTGAAGCTTTCTTT
TRBD1	few	TRBV5-4	TRBJ1-1	CASSSDRGLNTEAFF	TGTGCCAGCAGCTCGGACAGGGGCTTGAACACTGAAGCTTTCTTT
TRBD1	-	TRBV9	TRBJ1-1	CASSPRTGGGLNTEAFF	TGTGCCAGCAGCCCACGGACAGGGGGCGGGCTGAACACTGAAGCTTTCTTT
TRBD2	-	TRBV7-2	TRBJ2-1	CASSLTREIVDEQFF	TGTGCCAGCAGCTTAACGCGGGAGATCGTCGATGAGCAGTTCTTC
-	few	TRBV5-4	TRBJ1-3	CASSGNRGNTIYF	TGTGCCAGCAGCGGTAACAGGGGAAACACCATATATTTT
TRBD2	-	TRBV28	TRBJ2-1	CASSLSASGSGEQFF	TGTGCCAGCAGTTTATCGGCGAGCGGGAGTGGTGAGCAGTTCTTC
TRBD2	-	TRBV7-6	TRBJ2-1	CASSFNSGDGREQFF	TGTGCCAGCAGCTTTAACAGCGGGGATGGTCGTGAGCAGTTCTTC
TRBD1	-	TRBV30	TRBJ1-1	CAWNRDRGDAFF	TGTGCCTGGAACCGGGACAGGGGAGATGCTTTCTTT
TRBD1	few	TRBV5-1	TRBJ1-2	CASSLIPTGEGGYTF	TGCGCCAGCAGCTTAATTCCGACAGGGGAAGGAGGCTACACCTTC
-	-	TRBV6-5	TRBJ2-1	CASSYSALAVNEQFF	TGTGCCAGCAGTTACTCGGCCCTAGCCGTGAATGAGCAGTTCTTC
-	-	TRBV12-3/TRBV12-4	TRBJ1-1	CASSFEGNTEAFF	TGTGCCAGCAGTTTCGAGGGGAACACTGAAGCTTTCTTT
TRBD2	-	TRBV5-1	TRBJ2-3	CASSPTTSGKSTDTQYF	TGCGCCAGCAGCCCTACGACTAGCGGGAAAAGCACAGATACGCAGTATTTT
-	-	TRBV5-1	TRBJ1-1	CASSLTGRLNTEAFF	TGCGCCAGCAGCTTGACAGGACGGTTGAACACTGAAGCTTTCTTT
-	-	TRBV5-1	TRBJ2-7	CASSLGGLPPEQYF	TGCGCCAGCAGCTTGGGGGGACTCCCCCCCGAGCAGTACTTC
-	-	TRBV27	TRBJ2-7	CASGGDRSPNSSYEQYF	TGTGCCAGCGGTGGAGACAGAAGCCCGAACAGCTCCTACGAGCAGTACTTC
-	-	TRBV5-1	TRBJ1-4	CASSLGLRGEKLFF	TGCGCCAGCAGCTTGGGGTTAAGGGGGGAAAAACTGTTTTTT
-	-	TRBV19	TRBJ1-2	CASRSTGEASGYTF	TGTGCCAGTAGGTCTACGGGGGAGGCAAGTGGCTACACCTTC
-	-	TRBV5-6	TRBJ2-1	CASSSTGGDEQFF	TGTGCCAGCAGCTCGACAGGAGGCGATGAGCAGTTCTTC
TRBD1	-	TRBV5-1	TRBJ1-3	CASSPDRQSSGNTIYF	TGCGCCAGCAGCCCGGACAGGCAGAGCTCTGGAAACACCATATATTTT
-	-	TRBV27	TRBJ1-1	CASSRDRNTEAFF	TGTGCCAGCAGTCGCGACAGGAACACTGAAGCTTTCTTT
-	-	TRBV6-2/TRBV6-3	TRBJ1-5	CASSSSEGNQPQHF	TGTGCCAGCAGTTCCTCGGAGGGCAATCAGCCCCAGCATTTT
-	-	TRBV6-5	TRBJ2-2	CASASEGRKRELFF	TGTGCCAGCGCTTCGGAGGGGCGTAAAAGGGAGCTGTTTTTT
TRBD2	-	TRBV3-1/TRBV3-2	TRBJ2-2	CASSQESSGRLGELFF	TGTGCCAGCAGCCAAGAATCTAGCGGGAGGCTCGGGGAGCTGTTTTTT
-	-	TRBV15	TRBJ2-5	CASGRGETQYF	TGTGCCAGCGGCCGAGGGGAGACCCAGTACTTC
-	few	TRBV28	TRBJ1-2	CASSLGRNGYTF	TGTGCCAGCAGTTTAGGGAGGAATGGCTACACCTTC
-	-	TRBV5-1	TRBJ2-1	CASSLLVGDTAYNEQFF	TGCGCCAGCAGCTTGCTTGTGGGGGACACGGCCTACAATGAGCAGTTCTTC
-	-	TRBV6-5	TRBJ1-4	CASSYSTGGNEKLFF	TGTGCCAGCAGTTACTCGACTGGGGGGAATGAAAAACTGTTTTTT
-	few	TRBV12-3/TRBV12-4	TRBJ1-1	CASTWAANTEAFF	TGTGCCAGCACCTGGGCTGCGAACACTGAAGCTTTCTTT
-	-	TRBV5-5	TRBJ2-5	CASSLQGEETQYF	TGTGCCAGCAGCTTACAAGGGGAAGAGACCCAGTACTTC
-	-	TRBV12-3/TRBV12-4	TRBJ1-5	CASRDTGNQPQHF	TGTGCCAGCCGAGACACCGGCAATCAGCCCCAGCATTTT
-	-	TRBV7-9	TRBJ1-2	CASSLGGIEVHGYTF	TGTGCCAGCAGCCTCGGAGGGATCGAGGTGCATGGCTACACCTTC
-	-	TRBV7-8	TRBJ1-1	CASSSTASHTEAFF	TGTGCCAGCAGCTCGACAGCCTCCCACACTGAAGCTTTCTTT
TRBD1	-	TRBV28	TRBJ2-7	CASSLTGQGARNEQYF	TGTGCCAGCAGTTTAACGGGACAGGGGGCGCGCAACGAGCAGTACTTC
-	-	TRBV18	TRBJ2-5	CASTSAVTRETQYF	TGTGCCAGTACCTCCGCGGTAACAAGGGAGACCCAGTACTTC
TRBD1	-	TRBV28	TRBJ1-2	CASSLSTPLTARQGAYGYTF	TGTGCCAGCAGTTTATCCACCCCCCTCACTGCTCGACAGGGGGCGTATGGCTACACCTTC
-	few	TRBV27	TRBJ1-3	CASKSQVDSSGNTIYF	TGTGCCAGCAAATCACAGGTCGACTCTTCTGGAAACACCATATATTTT
TRBD1	few	TRBV15	TRBJ2-3	CATSRFTGTGSDTQYF	TGTGCCACCAGCAGATTCACCGGGACAGGGTCAGATACGCAGTATTTT
TRBD1	-	TRBV5-1	TRBJ1-1	CASSVTGVAEAFF	TGCGCCAGCAGCGTTACAGGGGTTGCTGAAGCTTTCTTT
TRBD1	once	TRBV3-1/TRBV3-2	TRBJ1-1	CASSQKDRGNTEAFF	TGTGCCAGCAGCCAAAAGGACAGGGGTAACACTGAAGCTTTCTTT
-	-	TRBV28	TRBJ1-5	CASSPQTGRQPQHF	TGTGCCAGCAGTCCCCAGACAGGACGTCAGCCCCAGCATTTT
-	-	TRBV5-1	TRBJ2-3	CASSLGRPPTQYF	TGCGCCAGCAGCTTGGGCAGGCCCCCTACGCAGTATTTT
-	-	TRBV5-4	TRBJ1-1	CASSGSMRTEAFF	TGTGCCAGCAGCGGCTCAATGAGGACTGAAGCTTTCTTT
-	-	TRBV29-1	TRBJ2-1	CSVVSQVLMQFF	TGCAGCGTTGTGTCACAGGTATTGATGCAGTTCTTC
TRBD1	few	TRBV2	TRBJ1-2	CASSGTDRGDYGYTF	TGTGCCAGCAGTGGAACGGACAGGGGTGACTATGGCTACACCTTC
TRBD2	-	TRBV6-6	TRBJ2-5	CASSLLGRGETQYF	TGTGCCAGCAGCCTTCTCGGGAGGGGCGAGACCCAGTACTTC
-	-	TRBV4-2	TRBJ1-3	CASSQPFGQGAGNTIYF	TGTGCCAGCAGCCAACCCTTCGGGCAAGGGGCTGGAAACACCATATATTTT
-	-	TRBV7-3	TRBJ2-7	CASSLTGVGAGHEQYF	TGTGCCAGCAGCTTAACGGGTGTGGGGGCAGGCCACGAGCAGTACTTC
-	-	TRBV3-1/TRBV3-2	TRBJ2-2	CASSLGRIGELFF	TGTGCCAGCAGCCTCGGTCGTATCGGGGAGCTGTTTTTT
TRBD1	-	TRBV5-4	TRBJ2-3	CASSLYRGATDTQYF	TGTGCCAGCAGCTTATACAGGGGGGCCACAGATACGCAGTATTTT